These 32 T cell receptor beta chains share one sample of origin, sequenced in a study of identical twins. TCRdb called the 5' RACE reads again in MiXCR, with one record for every CDR3 protein. Here the sample spans 310,000 or so distinct CDR3 sequences, around 8.8% being singletons. These data were also filed under a second study, of yellow fever vaccine responses in identical twins.

The sample taken for sequencing was memory (CD45RO+) T cells sorted from blood. The source is a woman between 18 and 29 years old in good health.

This clonotype was recorded at least ten times. The chain uses TRBV12-3 or TRBV12-4 and TRBJ2-2; 11 nucleotides line up with TRBD1. V was clipped by 7 bases and J by 7 bases; unmatched bases: 5. This CDR3 spans 14 amino acids. The CDR3 coding sequence is TGTGCCAGCAAAGGACAGGGGGCGGACGGGGAGCTGTTTTTT. Translated: CASKGQGADGELFF.

This clonotype was detected a few times. The genes are TRBV7-8 and TRBJ2-2; D is unresolved. V dropped 8 bases and J dropped 5 bases, with 6 bases sitting between them. This CDR3 is 11 amino acids long. The V gene's germline CDR1 is SGHVS and CDR2 FQNEAQ. CDR3: CASPETGELFF. In DNA form, the CDR3 reads TGTGCCAGCCCCGAGACCGGGGAGCTGTTTTTT.

In its sample, this clonotype was seen a few times. The chain combines TRBV7-9 with TRBJ2-1; 10 bases map to TRBD1. Trimming removed 5 bases from V and 8 bases from J; junction bases left unmatched: 6. Per the germline V gene, CDR1 is SEHNR and CDR2 is FQNEAQ (reference sequence). The CDR3 extends over 14 amino acids. The CDR3 spells CASSPGQGGYEQFF. DNA for the CDR3: TGTGCCAGCAGCCCAGGACAGGGGGGTTATGAGCAGTTCTTC.

This clonotype was observed at least ten times. V and J are TRBV3-1 and TRBJ2-4, with D possibly being TRBD2 (5 bases). The CDR3 sequence is 16 residues long. Between the trimmed V and J ends, which lost 3 bases and 0 bases, there was a span of 12 bases. CDR1 is LGHDT and CDR2 is YNNKEL in the germline V gene (reference sequence). The CDR3 DNA reads TGTGCCAGCAGCCAGGTCGGACTGTTAGCCAAAAACATTCAGTACTTC. It codes for CASSQVGLLAKNIQYF.

This clonotype was counted at least ten times. The rearrangement links TRBV6-4 to TRBJ2-3; the D is unclear. The V gene's germline CDR1 is MRHNA and CDR2 SNTAGT. V shed 4 bases and J shed 1 base, with 6 bases lying between them. This CDR3 region has 13 residues. CDR3 in amino acids: CASSVEGTDTQYF. The CDR3, as DNA: TGTGCCAGCAGTGTCGAAGGCACAGATACGCAGTATTTT.

This clonotype has ten or more counts. This chain connects TRBV29-1 to TRBJ2-1; D perhaps matches TRBD2 (5 bases). The CDR3 is made up of 14 amino acids. Trimming cost V 7 bases and J 8 bases, with 21 bases left between them. Germline lookup yields CDR1 SQVTM and CDR2 ANQGSEA. The CDR3 sequence: CSAPSFLRGDEQFF. The CDR3 nucleotides read TGCAGCGCCCCTAGTTTTCTCCGGGGTGATGAGCAGTTCTTC.

This clonotype occurred many times. This chain connects TRBV4-2 to TRBJ2-2; no definite D call. Looked up from germline, CDR1 is LGHNA and CDR2 is YNFKEQ. The CDR3 length is 14 residues. V shed 0 bases and J shed 5 bases, with 7 bases lying between them. This CDR3 is CASSQDIWTGELFF. The DNA for the CDR3 is TGTGCCAGCAGCCAAGATATTTGGACCGGGGAGCTGTTTTTT.

This chain uses TRBV9 with TRBJ1-1; 7 bases fit TRBD1. CDR1 SGDLS and CDR2 YYNGEE come from the germline V gene. The length of the CDR3 is 14 residues. After removal of 4 bases from V and 6 bases from J, the junction contained 9 bases not matched to a gene. The CDR3, as DNA: TGTGCCAGCAGCCCACAGGGGAGTGCCGCTGAAGCTTTCTTT. Its translation: CASSPQGSAAEAFF.

This clonotype was recorded at least ten times. This chain links TRBV6-5 with TRBJ2-5; 10 bases map to TRBD1. The CDR3 extends over 15 amino acids. CDR1 and CDR2 (germline): MNHEY, SVGAGI. J was trimmed by 4 bases and V by 4 bases; bases with no gene match: 6. The CDR3 protein is CASSSGTGEAETQYF. The CDR3 DNA follows: TGTGCCAGCAGTTCCGGGACAGGGGAAGCAGAGACCCAGTACTTC.

This clonotype was found many times. This chain links TRBV7-9 with TRBJ2-3; D is undetermined. Looked up from germline, CDR1 is SEHNR and CDR2 is FQNEAQ (reference sequence). The length of the CDR3 is 15 residues. V dropped 4 bases and J dropped 0 bases, with 11 bases sitting between them. The CDR3 loop reads CASSSSVSSTDTQYF. For the CDR3, the DNA is TGTGCCAGCAGCTCGTCCGTTTCAAGCACAGATACGCAGTATTTT. The full variable domain, in which reference TRBV7-9 and TRBJ2-3 provide the parts outside the CDR3, is DTGVSQNPRHKITKRGQNVTFRCDPISEHNRLYWYRQTLGQGPEFLTYFQNEAQLEKSRLLSDRFSAERPKGSFSTLEIQRTEQGDSAMYLCASSSSVSSTDTQYFGPGTRLTVL.

The V gene is TRBV15, the J gene TRBJ2-3, with D possibly being TRBD2 (6 bases). This CDR3 is built from 16 residues. Germline CDR1 reads LNHNV; CDR2 reads YYDKDF (reference sequence). The V and J ends lost 3 bases and 4 bases respectively, with 17 bases between them. CDR3 nucleotides: TGTGCCACCAGCAGGAAAAACGGGGGTAGCGCAGATACGCAGTATTTT. Translating gives CATSRKNGGSADTQYF.

This chain uses TRBV3-1 with TRBJ2-2; 9 nucleotides agree with TRBD2. The CDR3 spans 16 residues. V lost 3 bases to trimming and J lost 10 bases; unmatched junction nucleotides: 12. Per germline, CDR1 LGHDT and CDR2 YNNKEL (reference sequence). In DNA, the CDR3 is TGTGCCAGCAGCCATGCGGGAGGGCCCTCTGCAGCGGAGCTGTTTTTT. Protein sequence: CASSHAGGPSAAELFF.

The chain carries TRBV6-1 and TRBJ2-3; D may correspond to TRBD1 or TRBD2 (5 bases each). Trimming took off 7 bases at V and 0 bases at J, with 23 bases between the two ends. CDR1 MNHNS and CDR2 SASEGT come from the germline V gene. This CDR3 contains 18 residues. CDR3 nucleotide sequence: TGTGCCAGCACAACCCTGGGCTATGGGGGACCTAGCACAGATACGCAGTATTTT. The encoded protein is CASTTLGYGGPSTDTQYF.

The table lists this clonotype with many counts. The chain has TRBV9 and TRBJ2-3, with 11 nucleotides matching TRBD2. The V and J ends lost 3 bases and 5 bases, in that order; junction bases with no gene match: 11. The CDR3 extends over 17 amino acids. Germline V gene data show CDR1 as SGDLS and CDR2 as YYNGEE. CDR3 nucleotide sequence: TGTGCCAGCAGCGCGGGACTAGCGGTCCCCCGAGGAGATACGCAGTATTTT. As protein: CASSAGLAVPRGDTQYF.

The rearrangement links TRBV28 to TRBJ2-1; 10 bases match TRBD2. V was clipped by 6 bases and J by 8 bases; unmatched bases: 10. There are 15 residues in the CDR3. In germline, CDR1 is MDHEN, CDR2 SYDVKM. The CDR3 DNA reads as TGTGCCAGCAGATCCCGGACTAGCGGTTGGGATGAGCAGTTCTTC. Its protein is CASRSRTSGWDEQFF.

This clonotype was observed a handful of times. J is TRBJ2-7 and V is TRBV20-1; no clear D gene. CDR1 is DFQATT, CDR2 SNEGSKA, per germline (reference sequence). The V end was cut by 6 bases, the J end by 0 bases, with 9 bases between. The CDR3 has 12 amino acids. The CDR3 sequence: CSATPASYEQYV. The CDR3 DNA sequence: TGCAGTGCCACGCCCGCCTCCTACGAGCAGTACGTC.

The CDR3 loop is CASSPGERRPQHF. The CDR3 DNA follows: TGTGCCAGCAGTCCGGGAGAGAGACGACCCCAGCATTTT. The gene calls are TRBV28 and TRBJ1-5; D uncertain. The CDR3 covers 13 residues. Germline V gives CDR1 MDHEN, CDR2 SYDVKM. Trimming left V 5 bases short and J 10 bases short, with 15 bases between.

With regard to this clonotype: Sequence at one end of the junction differs from germline and may be a read error. This chain links TRBV11-3 with TRBJ2-1; a possible D gene is TRBD2 (5 bases). Germline V gives CDR1 SGHNT, CDR2 YENEEA. There are 16 residues in the CDR3. CDR3 region: CASSLYQSGPYNDQFF. CDR3 coding DNA: TGTGCCAGCAGCTTATACCAGAGCGGCCCCTACAATGACCAGTTCTTC.

This clonotype came up many times. V usage is TRBV29-1 and J usage is TRBJ1-1, with unresolved D. With 7 bases removed from V and 6 bases from J, the gap between germline ends came to 9 bases. Germline V gene sequence: CDR1 SQVTM, CDR2 ANQGSEA. The CDR3 is made up of 10 amino acids. This CDR3 reads CSAGVSEAFF. In DNA, the CDR3 is TGCAGCGCTGGGGTCTCTGAAGCTTTCTTT. The full variable domain, completed using reference TRBV29-1 and TRBJ1-1, is SAVISQKPSRDICQRGTSLTIQCQVDSQVTMMFWYRQQPGQSLTLIATANQGSEATYESGFVIDKFPISRPNLTFSTLTVSNMSPEDSSIYLCSAGVSEAFFGQGTRLTVV.

This clonotype was seen repeatedly, ten times or more. This rearrangement joins TRBV20-1 to TRBJ2-3; TRBD2 agrees at 11 bases. CDR1 and CDR2 (germline): DFQATT, SNEGSKA (reference sequence). J gave up 2 bases and V 3 bases, and 7 bases lay outside the gene matches. The CDR3 length is 16 residues. The CDR3 region has the DNA TGCAGTGCTAGGACCCCTAGCGGGAGGATCACAGATACGCAGTATTTT. It yields the protein CSARTPSGRITDTQYF.

The J gene is TRBJ2-7, the V gene TRBV10-2; maybe TRBD2 (6 bases). The CDR3 runs to 15 residues. Germline loops: CDR1 WSHSY, CDR2 SAAADI. CDR3 nucleotide sequence: TGCGCCAGTAGTGATGGGGGGACGGGACCGTACGAGCAGTACGTC. It yields the protein CASSDGGTGPYEQYV.

This clonotype came up a few times. The J gene is TRBJ1-2, the V gene TRBV25-1; TRBD1 matches at 8 bases. CDR1 and CDR2 (germline): MGHDK, SYGVNS. The CDR3 covers 13 residues. V trimming: 3 bases; J trimming: 7 bases; junction bases outside the gene matches: 4. DNA of the CDR3: TGTGCCAGCAGTGAGGACAGGGTCTCTGGCTACACCTTC. Its protein product is CASSEDRVSGYTF.

This clonotype showed up just a few times. This sequence joins TRBV7-9 and TRBJ2-5, with 8 bases lining up with TRBD1. The CDR3 extends over 13 amino acids. J gave up 4 bases and V 10 bases, and 8 bases lay outside the gene matches. CDR1 and CDR2 from the germline V gene are SEHNR and FQNEAQ (reference sequence). The CDR3 region has the DNA TGTGCCAATGACAGGGGATGGGGAGAGACCCAGTACTTC. Protein sequence: CANDRGWGETQYF.

This clonotype was observed at least ten times. The V and J genes are TRBV20-1 and TRBJ2-1; D gene unclear. The CDR3 has 16 residues. Trimming took 0 bases from V and 0 from J, leaving 12 bases between them. Germline V gene data show CDR1 as DFQATT and CDR2 as SNEGSKA (reference sequence). The CDR3 spells CSARDVSPSSYNEQFF. CDR3 in DNA: TGCAGTGCTAGAGATGTCAGCCCCAGCTCCTACAATGAGCAGTTCTTC.

The V call is TRBV10-2, the J call TRBJ2-1; 9 nucleotides match TRBD2. This CDR3 has 14 amino acids. The junction had 7 bases not matched to a gene; V was cut back by 6 bases and J by 7 bases. Germline CDR1 reads WSHSY; CDR2 reads SAAADI. Here the CDR3 DNA reads TGCGCCAGCAGGCTAGCGGGATTGTGGAATGAGCAGTTCTTC. Protein: CASRLAGLWNEQFF.

The rearrangement joins TRBV4-1 to TRBJ2-1; 7 bases map to TRBD1. CDR3 length: 15 amino acids. The germline gives CDR1 MGHRA, CDR2 YSYEKL. J was trimmed by 3 bases and V by 4 bases; bases with no gene match: 6. The CDR3 spells CASSLYGDSYNEQFF. In nucleotides, the CDR3 is TGCGCCAGCAGCCTTTATGGGGACAGCTACAATGAGCAGTTCTTC.

This clonotype was observed a handful of times. The chain recombines TRBV10-3 with TRBJ2-4, with 7 bases lining up with TRBD2. Germline V CDR1 and CDR2: ENHRY, SYGVKD. This CDR3 is 15 amino acids long. V trimming: 0 bases; J trimming: 7 bases; junction bases outside the gene matches: 6. The CDR3 DNA reads as TGTGCCATCAGTGAGTCGGGAGGGAGGGTGAACATTCAGTACTTC. Translating it yields CAISESGGRVNIQYF.

In DNA form, the CDR3 reads TGTGCCAGCAGTGACCTCTCCGGTGGTAGCGGGAGAAAGACCCAGTACTTC. This sequence encodes CASSDLSGGSGRKTQYF. The chain links TRBV6-1 to TRBJ2-5; 9 nucleotides agree with TRBD2. The V segment lost 3 bases and the J segment 6 bases; nucleotides outside the gene matches: 14. The CDR3 is made up of 17 amino acids. Germline V gene data show CDR1 as MNHNS and CDR2 as SASEGT.

The chain joins TRBV12-3 or TRBV12-4 to TRBJ2-1, with 11 bases identical to TRBD2. This CDR3 spans 17 amino acids. Germline trimming cut 6 bases from V and 8 bases from J; bases unmatched to any gene: 15. CDR3 sequence (DNA): TGTGCCAGCAGATCAACGCTACTAGCGGGAGATAGTGATGAGCAGTTCTTC. It codes for CASRSTLLAGDSDEQFF.

With regard to this clonotype: Since the CDR3 does not end with the conserved phenylalanine or tryptophan, this likely comes from a read error. Here the CDR3 reads CASTRGGTEAFL. In nucleotides, the CDR3 is TGTGCCAGCACGCGGGGGGGGACTGAAGCTTTCCTT. The chain employs TRBV6-6 and TRBJ1-1, with a weak D call TRBD1 (5 bases). V gave up 7 bases and J gave up 5 bases, with 11 bases separating them. This CDR3 contains 12 residues. The germline CDR1 and CDR2 sequences are MNHNY and SVGAGI (reference sequence).

The table lists this clonotype with a few counts. The chain couples TRBV4-2 to TRBJ1-3; no firm D call. The germline CDR1 and CDR2 sequences are LGHNA and YNFKEQ. Trimming cost V 4 bases and J 0 bases, with 13 bases left between them. The CDR3 consists of 16 residues. CDR3 in DNA: TGTGCCAGCAGCCCACAAAGGTTTGACTCTGGAAACACCATATATTTT. It is translated as CASSPQRFDSGNTIYF.

The chain has TRBV11-2 and TRBJ2-1; D possibly corresponds to TRBD1 (6 bases). V was shortened by 1 base and J by 4 bases, with 11 bases between the two germline ends. The CDR3 spans 15 residues. The germline CDR1 and CDR2 sequences are SGHAT and FQNNGV. The DNA of the CDR3 is TGTGCCAGCAGCTTAGTGGGGGCCTTGTACAATGAGCAGTTCTTC. Protein product: CASSLVGALYNEQFF.